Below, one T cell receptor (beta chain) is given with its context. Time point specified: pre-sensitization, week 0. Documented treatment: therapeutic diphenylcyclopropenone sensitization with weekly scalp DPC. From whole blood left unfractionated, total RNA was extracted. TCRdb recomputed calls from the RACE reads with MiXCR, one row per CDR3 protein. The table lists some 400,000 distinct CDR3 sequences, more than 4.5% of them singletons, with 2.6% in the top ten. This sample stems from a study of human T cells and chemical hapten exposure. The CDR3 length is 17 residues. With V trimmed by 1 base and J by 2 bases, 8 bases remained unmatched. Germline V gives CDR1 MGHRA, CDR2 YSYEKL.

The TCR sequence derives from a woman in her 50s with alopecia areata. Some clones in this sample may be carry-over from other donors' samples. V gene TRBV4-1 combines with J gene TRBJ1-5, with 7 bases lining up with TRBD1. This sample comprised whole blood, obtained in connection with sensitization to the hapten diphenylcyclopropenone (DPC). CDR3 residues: CASSQGRQGRRNQPQHF. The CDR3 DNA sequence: TGCGCCAGCAGCCAAGGACGACAGGGTCGACGCAATCAGCCCCAGCATTTT.